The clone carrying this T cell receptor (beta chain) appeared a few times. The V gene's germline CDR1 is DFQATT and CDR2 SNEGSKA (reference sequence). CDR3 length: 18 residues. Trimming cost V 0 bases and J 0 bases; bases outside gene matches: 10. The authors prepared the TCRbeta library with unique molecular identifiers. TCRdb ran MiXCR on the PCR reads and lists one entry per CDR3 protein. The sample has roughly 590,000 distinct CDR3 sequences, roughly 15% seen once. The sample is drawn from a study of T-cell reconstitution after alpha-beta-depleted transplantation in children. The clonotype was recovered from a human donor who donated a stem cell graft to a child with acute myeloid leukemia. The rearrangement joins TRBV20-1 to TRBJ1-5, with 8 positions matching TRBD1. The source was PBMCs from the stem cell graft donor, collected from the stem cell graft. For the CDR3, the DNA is TGCAGTGCTAGAGATTGGGCAGGGGGCTCGACTAGCAATCAGCCCCAGCATTTT. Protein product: CSARDWAGGSTSNQPQHF.